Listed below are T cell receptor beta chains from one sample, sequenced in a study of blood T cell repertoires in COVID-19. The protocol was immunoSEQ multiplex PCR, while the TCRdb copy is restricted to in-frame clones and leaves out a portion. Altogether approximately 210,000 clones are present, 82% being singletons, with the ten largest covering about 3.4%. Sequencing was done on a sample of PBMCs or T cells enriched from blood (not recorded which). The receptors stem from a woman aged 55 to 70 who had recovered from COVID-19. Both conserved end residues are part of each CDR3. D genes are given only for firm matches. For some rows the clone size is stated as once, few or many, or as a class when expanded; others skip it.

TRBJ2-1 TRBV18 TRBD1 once TGTGCCAGCTCTAGGGAGACAGGGGGTCTCAATGAGCAGTTCTTC CASSRETGGLNEQFF
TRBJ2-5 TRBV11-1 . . TGTGCCAGCAGCTCAGGATTCCAAGAGACCCAGTACTTC CASSSGFQETQYF
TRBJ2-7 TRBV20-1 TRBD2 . TGCAGTGCTAGTGTAGCGGGAGGACCCCTAATCACCTACGAGCAGTACTTC CSASVAGGPLITYEQYF
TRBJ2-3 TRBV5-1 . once TGCGCCAGCAGCTTGGCTGGGAGGGGGACAGATACGCAGTATTTT CASSLAGRGTDTQYF
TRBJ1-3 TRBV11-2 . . TGTGCCAGCAGCACTGAACGGTACTCTGGAAACACCATATATTTT CASSTERYSGNTIYF
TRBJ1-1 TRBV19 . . TGTGCCAGTAGTATCGGAAGGGGCGATGGAACTGAAGCTTTCTTT CASSIGRGDGTEAFF
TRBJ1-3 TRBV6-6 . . TGTGCCAGCAGAGAGGGAGGAGGATCTGGAAACACCATATATTTT CASREGGGSGNTIYF
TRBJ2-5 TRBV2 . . TGTGCCAGCAGGCCCCGGGAGTTCCAAGAGACCCAGTACTTC CASRPREFQETQYF
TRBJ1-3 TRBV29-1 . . TGCAGCGGCGGACATAGCTCTGGAAACACCATATATTTT CSGGHSSGNTIYF
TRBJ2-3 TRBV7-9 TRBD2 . TGTGCCAGCAGCCCAATCCGGGGGACCCCGGGAGGTACGCAGTATTTT CASSPIRGTPGGTQYF
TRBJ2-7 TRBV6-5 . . TGTGCCAGCAACTCCGGGCCCCGCCGGGAAGGGCAGTACTTC CASNSGPRREGQYF
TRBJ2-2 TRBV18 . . TGTGCCAGCTCACCGTGGGGGGAGATCACCGGGGAGCTGTTTTTT CASSPWGEITGELFF
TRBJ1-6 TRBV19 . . TGTGCCAGTAACCTACAGGGAGGGTATTCACCCCTCCACTTT CASNLQGGYSPLHF
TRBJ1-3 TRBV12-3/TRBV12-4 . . TGTGCCAGCAGCTTTTCCCGGCCTGGGCTGACATTT CASSFSRPGLTF
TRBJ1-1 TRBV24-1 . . TGTGCCACCAGAAGAGGGTTGAACACTGAAGCTTTCTTT CATRRGLNTEAFF
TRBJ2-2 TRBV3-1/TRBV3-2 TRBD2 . TGTGCCAGCAGCCCGGGACTAGCGGGAGGCTTAAACACCGGGGAGCTGTTTTTT CASSPGLAGGLNTGELFF
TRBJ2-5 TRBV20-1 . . TGCAGTGCTAGTCCTAGGGGGGGAAGGTTAGAGACCCAGTACTTC CSASPRGGRLETQYF
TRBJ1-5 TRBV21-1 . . TGTGCCAGCTGGCGGACTTTAACTCATAGCAATCAGCCCCAGCATTTT CASWRTLTHSNQPQHF